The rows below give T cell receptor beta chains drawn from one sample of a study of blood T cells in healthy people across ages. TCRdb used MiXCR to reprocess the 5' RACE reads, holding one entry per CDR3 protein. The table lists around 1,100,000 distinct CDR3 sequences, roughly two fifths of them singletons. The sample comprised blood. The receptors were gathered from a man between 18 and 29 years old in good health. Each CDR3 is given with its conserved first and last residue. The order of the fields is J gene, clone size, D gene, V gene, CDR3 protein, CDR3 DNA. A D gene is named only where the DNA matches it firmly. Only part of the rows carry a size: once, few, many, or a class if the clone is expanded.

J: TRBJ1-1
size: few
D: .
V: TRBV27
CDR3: CASSFQRNTEAFF
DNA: TGTGCCAGCAGTTTCCAGCGGAACACTGAAGCTTTCTTT

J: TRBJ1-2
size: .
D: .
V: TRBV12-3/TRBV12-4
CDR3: CASSYGQPFGGYTF
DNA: TGTGCCAGCAGTTACGGACAGCCCTTTGGTGGCTACACCTTC

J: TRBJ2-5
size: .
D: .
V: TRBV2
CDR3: CASRGPGLGQVETQYF
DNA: TGTGCCAGCAGAGGACCAGGACTCGGCCAGGTCGAGACCCAGTACTTC

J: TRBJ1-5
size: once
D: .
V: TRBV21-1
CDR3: CASSRRYGRTQNQPQHF
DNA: TGTGCCAGCAGCAGGCGATATGGCCGGACACAAAATCAGCCCCAGCATTTT

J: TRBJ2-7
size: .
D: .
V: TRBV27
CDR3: CASSLTRVPKTYEQYF
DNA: TGTGCCAGCAGTCTCACTAGGGTCCCTAAAACCTACGAGCAGTACTTC

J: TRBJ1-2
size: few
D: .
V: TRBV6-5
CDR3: CASRERGARGYTF
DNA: TGTGCCAGCAGAGAACGGGGGGCCCGCGGCTACACCTTC

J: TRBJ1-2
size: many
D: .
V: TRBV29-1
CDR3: CSVPKGGYGYTF
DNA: TGCAGCGTCCCTAAGGGCGGCTATGGCTACACCTTC

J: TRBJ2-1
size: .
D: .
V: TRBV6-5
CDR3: CASSYGQGLYNEQFF
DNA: TGTGCCAGCAGTTACGGGCAGGGTTTATACAATGAGCAGTTCTTC

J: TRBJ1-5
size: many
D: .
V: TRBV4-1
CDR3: CASSQGGYSNQPQHF
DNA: TGCGCCAGCAGCCAAGGGGGCTATAGCAATCAGCCCCAGCATTTT

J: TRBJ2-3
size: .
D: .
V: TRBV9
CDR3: CASSVAALQYTDTQYF
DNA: TGTGCCAGCAGCGTAGCTGCTCTACAGTACACAGATACGCAGTATTTT

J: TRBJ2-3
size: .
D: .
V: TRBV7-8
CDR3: CASSLDVKGNAQYF
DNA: TGTGCCAGCAGCTTAGATGTTAAAGGAAACGCGCAGTATTTT

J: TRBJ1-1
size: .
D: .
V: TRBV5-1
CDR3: CASSEMTSAEAFF
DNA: TGCGCCAGCAGCGAGATGACTTCGGCTGAAGCTTTCTTT

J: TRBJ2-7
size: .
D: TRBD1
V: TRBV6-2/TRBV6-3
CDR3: CASREDRGPREQYF
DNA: TGTGCCAGCAGAGAAGACAGGGGGCCTCGAGAGCAGTACTTC

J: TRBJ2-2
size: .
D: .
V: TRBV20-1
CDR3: CSARVWQGTGELFF
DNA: TGCAGTGCTAGGGTCTGGCAGGGAACCGGGGAGCTGTTTTTT

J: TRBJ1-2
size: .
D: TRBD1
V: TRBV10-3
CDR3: CAISEVNRDRDNYGYTF
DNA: TGTGCCATCAGTGAGGTAAACCGGGACAGAGACAACTATGGCTACACCTTC

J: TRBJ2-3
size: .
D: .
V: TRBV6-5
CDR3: CASSYSKEGTVPPDTQYF
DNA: TGTGCCAGCAGTTACAGTAAGGAGGGGACCGTACCCCCAGATACGCAGTATTTT

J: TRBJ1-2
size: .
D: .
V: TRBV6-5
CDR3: CATSTNTDLYGYTF
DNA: TGTGCCACATCCACAAATACAGACCTCTATGGCTACACCTTC

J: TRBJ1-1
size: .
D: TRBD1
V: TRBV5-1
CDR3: CASSVFRDRSTEAFF
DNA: TGCGCCAGCAGCGTCTTCCGGGACAGGAGCACTGAAGCTTTCTTT

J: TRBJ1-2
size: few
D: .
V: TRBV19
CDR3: CASETGTLYGYTF
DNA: TGTGCCAGTGAAACCGGGACCCTCTATGGCTACACCTTC

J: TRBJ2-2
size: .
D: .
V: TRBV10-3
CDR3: CAITGGTLNTGELFF
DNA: TGTGCCATCACCGGGGGCACTTTGAACACCGGGGAGCTGTTTTTT

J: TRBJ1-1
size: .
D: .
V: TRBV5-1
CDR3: CASSLAWQNTEAFF
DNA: TGCGCCAGCAGCTTGGCTTGGCAGAACACTGAAGCTTTCTTT

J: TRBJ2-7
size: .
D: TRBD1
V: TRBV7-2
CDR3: CASSLDRGSDEQYF
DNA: TGTGCCAGCAGCTTAGACAGGGGAAGCGATGAGCAGTACTTC

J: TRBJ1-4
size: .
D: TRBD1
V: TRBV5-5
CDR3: CASSSGQGLMVGNEKLFF
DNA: TGTGCCAGCAGCTCGGGACAGGGTTTAATGGTGGGGAATGAAAAACTGTTTTTT

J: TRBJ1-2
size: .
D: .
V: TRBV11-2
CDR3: CASSAGKANYGYTF
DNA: TGTGCCAGCAGCGCAGGGAAGGCCAACTATGGCTACACCTTC

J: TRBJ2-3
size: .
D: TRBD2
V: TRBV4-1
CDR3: CASRRLAGSTDTQYF
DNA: TGCGCCAGCAGAAGACTAGCGGGGAGCACAGATACGCAGTATTTT

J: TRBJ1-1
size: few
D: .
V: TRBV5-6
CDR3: CASSPTLLNTEAFF
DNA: TGTGCCAGCAGCCCGACACTCCTGAACACTGAAGCTTTCTTT

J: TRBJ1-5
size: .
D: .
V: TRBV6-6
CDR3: CASRLGGIGNRPQHF
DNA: TGTGCCAGCAGACTAGGGGGGATAGGCAATCGGCCCCAGCATTTT

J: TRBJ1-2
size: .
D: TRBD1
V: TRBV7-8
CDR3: CASSLSRTGDYYGYTF
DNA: TGTGCCAGCAGCTTATCCCGGACAGGGGACTACTATGGCTACACCTTC

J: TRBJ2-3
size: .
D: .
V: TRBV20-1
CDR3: CSARDMGATDTQYF
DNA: TGCAGTGCTAGAGATATGGGGGCCACAGATACGCAGTATTTT

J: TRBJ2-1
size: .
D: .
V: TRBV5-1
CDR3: CASSVGESYNEQFF
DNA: TGCGCCAGCAGCGTGGGGGAATCCTACAATGAGCAGTTCTTC

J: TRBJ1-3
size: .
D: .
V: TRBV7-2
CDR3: CASSPRAGSNTIYF
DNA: TGTGCCAGCAGCCCCCGAGCCGGGTCGAACACCATATATTTT

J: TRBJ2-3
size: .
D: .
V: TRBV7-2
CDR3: CASSRGGGGGSNTQYF
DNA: TGTGCCAGCAGCCGAGGGGGCGGGGGAGGTTCTAATACGCAGTATTTT

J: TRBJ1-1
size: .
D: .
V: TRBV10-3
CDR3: CAISESPAESINTEAFF
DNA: TGTGCCATCAGTGAGTCCCCGGCCGAGTCAATCAACACTGAAGCTTTCTTT

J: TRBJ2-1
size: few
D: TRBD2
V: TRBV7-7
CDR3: CASSLDPLAGLNEQFF
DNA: TGTGCCAGCAGCTTAGACCCACTAGCGGGGTTGAATGAGCAGTTCTTC

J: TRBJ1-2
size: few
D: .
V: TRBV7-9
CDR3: CASAPPLPSQPFHYGYTF
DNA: TGTGCCAGCGCCCCACCCCTCCCGTCACAGCCATTTCACTATGGCTACACCTTC

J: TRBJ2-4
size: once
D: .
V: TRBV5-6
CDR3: CASNPSQAILAKNIQYF
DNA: TGTGCCAGCAACCCCTCTCAGGCGATACTAGCCAAAAACATTCAGTACTTC

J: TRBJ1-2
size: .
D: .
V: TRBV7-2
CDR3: CASSPDPANYGYTF
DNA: TGTGCCAGCAGCCCAGATCCAGCTAACTATGGCTACACCTTC

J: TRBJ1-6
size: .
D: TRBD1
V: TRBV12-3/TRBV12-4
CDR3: CASSWGQGASPLHF
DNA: TGTGCCAGCAGTTGGGGACAGGGGGCCTCACCCCTCCACTTT

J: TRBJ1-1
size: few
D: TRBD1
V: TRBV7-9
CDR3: CASSLSYRGSNTEAFF
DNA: TGTGCCAGCAGCTTATCGTACAGGGGGTCGAACACTGAAGCTTTCTTT

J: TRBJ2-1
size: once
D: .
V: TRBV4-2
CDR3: CASSQDKTGSIVTETQFF
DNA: TGTGCCAGCAGCCAAGATAAGACTGGCTCCATCGTCACGGAGACCCAGTTCTTC

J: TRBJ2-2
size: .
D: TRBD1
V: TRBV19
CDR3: CASRLAGGHTGELFF
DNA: TGTGCCAGTAGGTTGGCAGGGGGACACACCGGGGAGCTGTTTTTT

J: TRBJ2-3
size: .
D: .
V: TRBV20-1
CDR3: CSARDEGSHTQYF
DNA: TGCAGTGCTAGAGATGAGGGAAGCCATACGCAGTATTTT

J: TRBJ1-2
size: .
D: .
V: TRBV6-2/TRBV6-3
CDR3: CASTPGPSNYGYTF
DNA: TGTGCCAGCACCCCAGGCCCTTCTAACTATGGCTACACCTTC

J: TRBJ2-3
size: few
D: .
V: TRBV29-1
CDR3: CSVEDRTRGGIGTDTQYF
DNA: TGCAGCGTTGAAGATAGGACTAGGGGGGGGATTGGCACAGATACGCAGTATTTT

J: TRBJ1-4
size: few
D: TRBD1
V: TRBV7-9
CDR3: CASSLSEGAWEKLFF
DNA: TGTGCCAGCAGCTTAAGTGAGGGGGCTTGGGAAAAACTGTTTTTT

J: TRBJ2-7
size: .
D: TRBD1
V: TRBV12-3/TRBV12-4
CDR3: CASSYLDRGIYNEQYF
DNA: TGTGCCAGCAGTTACCTGGACAGGGGTATCTACAATGAGCAGTACTTC